This paragraph covers one T cell receptor beta chain sequence. The data were obtained in a study of CD8+ T cells in alopecia areata. The germline V and J ends were trimmed by 6 bases and 2 bases, with 14 bases remaining between them. The CDR3 is 14 amino acids. CDR1 SNHLY and CDR2 FYNNEI come from the germline V gene. RNA extraction and reverse transcription yielded cDNA as sequencing template. Only in-frame clones appear in the TCRdb table, and some are missing; sequencing was by immunoSEQ multiplex PCR. The sample holds roughly 150,000 clones, around 47% seen once. The V gene is TRBV2, the J gene TRBJ2-7; tentatively, D is TRBD1 or TRBD2 (5 bases each). The clonotype comes from a human donor with alopecia areata. The sequenced sample was CD4+ T cells sorted from blood. CDR3 amino acids: CASSGTPGPYEQYF. In nucleotides, the CDR3 is TGTGCCAGCAGCGGGACCCCAGGTCCCTACGAGCAGTACTTC. The variable domain in full, completed from reference TRBV2 and TRBJ2-7, reads EPEVTQTPSHQVTQMGQEVILRCVPISNHLYFYWYRQILGQKVEFLVSFYNNEISEKSEIFDDQFSVERPDGSNFTLKIRSTKLEDSAMYFCASSGTPGPYEQYFGPGTRLTVT.